These 8 T cell receptor beta chains were all obtained from the same sample, sequenced in a study of T cells in localized non-small cell lung cancer. Measured with immunoSEQ multiplex PCR; TCRdb has only the in-frame clones, and not every one. Of about 36,000 clones detected, more than 80% appear once; the ten largest clones hold roughly 6.9%. The sample consisted of peripheral blood, taken before any cancer treatment. These receptors were collected from a female donor older than 55 with stage I lung adenocarcinoma.

J is TRBJ2-3 and V is TRBV27; 9 nucleotides match TRBD2. The CDR3 is made up of 19 amino acids. Germline V gene sequence: CDR1 MNHEY, CDR2 SMNVEV (reference sequence). V trimming: 3 bases; J trimming: 4 bases; junction bases outside the gene matches: 17. The CDR3 DNA sequence: TGTGCCAGCAGTTTCCTTCGGGCTAGCGGGGTAGTAAGCCCAGATACGCAGTATTTT. Its protein product is CASSFLRASGVVSPDTQYF.

The genes are TRBV15 and TRBJ1-1; no clear D gene. The germline V gene encodes CDR1 LNHNV and CDR2 YYDKDF (reference sequence). CDR3 length: 19 amino acids. Trimming left V 3 bases short and J 1 base short, with 24 bases between. CDR3: CATSRVGPWWERQNTEAFF. As DNA, the CDR3 is TGTGCCACCAGCAGGGTAGGGCCTTGGTGGGAACGGCAGAACACTGAAGCTTTCTTT.

V is TRBV7-2 and J is TRBJ2-3; 11 nucleotides match TRBD2. Looked up from germline, CDR1 is SGHTA and CDR2 is FQGNSA. The CDR3 has 15 residues. Trimming removed 5 bases from V and 7 bases from J; junction bases left unmatched: 8. This CDR3 is CASSPFGTSGNTQYF. The CDR3 nucleotides read TGTGCCAGCAGCCCGTTCGGGACTAGCGGAAATACGCAGTATTTT.

The chain has TRBV6-5 and TRBJ1-1; 12 bases match TRBD1. The CDR3 totals 16 residues. The germline V gene has CDR1 MNHEY and CDR2 SVGAGI. V was pared by 2 bases and J by 5 bases, with 6 bases of the junction left unmatched. DNA for the CDR3: TGTGCCAGCAGTTACAGGGGGACAGGGGGCTTAACTGAAGCTTTCTTT. Translating gives CASSYRGTGGLTEAFF.

The chain uses TRBV7-6 and TRBJ1-1; D not certain. The CDR3 contains 14 residues. Germline CDR1 reads SGHVS; CDR2 reads FNYEAQ. V was pared by 2 bases and J by 2 bases, with 9 bases between. The CDR3 DNA sequence: TGTGCCAGCAGCTTAACAGAGTATAACACTGAAGCTTTCTTT. It is translated as CASSLTEYNTEAFF.

This clone has a single count. The CDR3 loop is CASSLGTLPLHQPQHF. The CDR3 nucleotides read TGTGCCAGCAGCCTGGGGACCCTTCCCCTCCATCAGCCCCAGCATTTT. This chain uses TRBV27 with TRBJ1-5; D might be TRBD1 (5 bases). The germline CDR1 and CDR2 sequences are MNHEY and SMNVEV (reference sequence). The V end lost 6 bases, the J end lost 5 bases, and 20 bases lay between the germline ends. The CDR3 runs to 16 residues.

This clone showed up just a few times. The V gene is TRBV15, the J gene TRBJ1-2; weak D call: TRBD1 (6 bases). Germline V CDR1 and CDR2: LNHNV, YYDKDF (reference sequence). Trimming took 8 bases from V and 2 from J, leaving 12 bases between them. The CDR3 runs 13 residues. The CDR3 is CATWTAENYGYTF. CDR3 in DNA: TGTGCCACCTGGACAGCGGAAAACTATGGCTACACCTTC.

This chain connects TRBV28 to TRBJ2-5, with D unclear. The CDR3 is made up of 13 amino acids. Germline CDR1 and CDR2: MDHEN and SYDVKM. Trimming left V 4 bases short and J 2 bases short, with 8 bases between. CDR3 sequence (DNA): TGTGCCAGCAGTTATAGTCCACAAGAGACCCAGTACTTC. Translating gives CASSYSPQETQYF.